This section outlines one T cell receptor (beta chain) sequence together with its context. The sample comes from a study of blood T cell repertoires in COVID-19. Study in general: The cDNA or gDNA used as material had been derived from T cells, B-cell-depleted T cells, or PBMCs.

Germline V gene sequence: CDR1 SGHRS, CDR2 YFSETQ. Trimming shortened V by 4 bases and J by 3 bases, and 19 bases separated the two germline ends. The CDR3 consists of 16 residues. Sequencing used immunoSEQ multiplex PCR; TCRdb keeps in-frame clones, though not all of them. The sample holds about 160,000 clones, around 86% seen once. This TCR derives from a man older than 75 with acute or convalescent COVID-19. Sequencing used peripheral blood. The chain carries TRBV5-1 and TRBJ1-2; D gene ambiguous. The CDR3 nucleotides read TGCGCCAGCAGCGAGGGATCCGTCTCACAGTACTATGGCTACACCTTC. Its protein is CASSEGSVSQYYGYTF.